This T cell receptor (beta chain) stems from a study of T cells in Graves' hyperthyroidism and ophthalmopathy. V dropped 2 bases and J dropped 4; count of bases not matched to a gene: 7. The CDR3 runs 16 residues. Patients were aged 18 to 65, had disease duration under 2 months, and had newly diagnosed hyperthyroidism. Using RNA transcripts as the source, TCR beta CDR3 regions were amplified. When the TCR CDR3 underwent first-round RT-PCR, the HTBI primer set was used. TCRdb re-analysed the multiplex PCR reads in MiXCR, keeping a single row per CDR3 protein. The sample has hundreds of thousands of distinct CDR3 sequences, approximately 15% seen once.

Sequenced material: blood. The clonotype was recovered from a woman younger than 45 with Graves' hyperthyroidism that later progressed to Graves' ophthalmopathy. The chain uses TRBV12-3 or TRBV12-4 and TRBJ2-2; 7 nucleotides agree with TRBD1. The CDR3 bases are TGTGCCAGCAGTTTAATTTCGGGACAGATCACCGGGGAGCTGTTTTTT. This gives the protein CASSLISGQITGELFF.